The source of this T cell receptor (beta chain) is a study of regulatory T cells in long-lasting Graves disease. Study results and limitations: TCR diversity was lower in persistent than newly diagnosed Graves' disease. TRBV28, TRBJ1-2 and TRBJ2-5 were favored in persistent disease.

This sample's time point: newly diagnosed GD, antithyroid drugs for less than 3 months. The authors made the TCR library using RNA they extracted from PBMCs. The guidelines of the American Thyroid Association were the basis for diagnosing Graves' disease. Of note for this clonotype: What it binds is not known.

TCR beta libraries were built with iRepertoire HTBI primers and Arm-PCR of CDR3 regions. TCRdb processed the multiplex PCR reads anew with MiXCR; each CDR3 protein has one entry. The sample carries over 200,000 distinct CDR3 sequences, under 20% recorded once. In germline, CDR1 is LNHDA, CDR2 SQIVND (reference sequence). The V and J ends lost 4 bases and 6 bases respectively, with 6 bases between them. The CDR3 consists of 11 residues. The same sample was also used in a study of T cells in Graves' hyperthyroidism and ophthalmopathy.

The source of this sequence is a woman in her thirties with Graves disease. V is TRBV19 and J is TRBJ1-1, with D unclear. This specimen consisted of peripheral blood mononuclear cells (PBMCs), obtained at new diagnosis, from a patient treated with antithyroid drugs. The CDR3 reads CASSTVAEAFF. Written as DNA, the CDR3 is TGTGCCAGTAGTACGGTAGCTGAAGCTTTCTTT.